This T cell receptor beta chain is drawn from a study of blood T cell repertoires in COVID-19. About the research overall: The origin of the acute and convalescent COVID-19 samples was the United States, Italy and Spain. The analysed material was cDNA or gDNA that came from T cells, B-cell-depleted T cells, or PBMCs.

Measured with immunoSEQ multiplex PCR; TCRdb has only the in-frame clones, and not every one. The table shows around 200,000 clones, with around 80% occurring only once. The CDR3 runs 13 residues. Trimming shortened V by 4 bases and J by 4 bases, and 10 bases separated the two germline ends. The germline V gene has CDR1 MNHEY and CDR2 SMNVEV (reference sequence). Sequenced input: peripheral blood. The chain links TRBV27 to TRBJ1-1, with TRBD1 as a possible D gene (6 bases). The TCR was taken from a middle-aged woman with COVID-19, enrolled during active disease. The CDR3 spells CASSYQGPTEAFF. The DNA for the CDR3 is TGTGCCAGCAGTTATCAGGGGCCCACTGAAGCTTTCTTT.